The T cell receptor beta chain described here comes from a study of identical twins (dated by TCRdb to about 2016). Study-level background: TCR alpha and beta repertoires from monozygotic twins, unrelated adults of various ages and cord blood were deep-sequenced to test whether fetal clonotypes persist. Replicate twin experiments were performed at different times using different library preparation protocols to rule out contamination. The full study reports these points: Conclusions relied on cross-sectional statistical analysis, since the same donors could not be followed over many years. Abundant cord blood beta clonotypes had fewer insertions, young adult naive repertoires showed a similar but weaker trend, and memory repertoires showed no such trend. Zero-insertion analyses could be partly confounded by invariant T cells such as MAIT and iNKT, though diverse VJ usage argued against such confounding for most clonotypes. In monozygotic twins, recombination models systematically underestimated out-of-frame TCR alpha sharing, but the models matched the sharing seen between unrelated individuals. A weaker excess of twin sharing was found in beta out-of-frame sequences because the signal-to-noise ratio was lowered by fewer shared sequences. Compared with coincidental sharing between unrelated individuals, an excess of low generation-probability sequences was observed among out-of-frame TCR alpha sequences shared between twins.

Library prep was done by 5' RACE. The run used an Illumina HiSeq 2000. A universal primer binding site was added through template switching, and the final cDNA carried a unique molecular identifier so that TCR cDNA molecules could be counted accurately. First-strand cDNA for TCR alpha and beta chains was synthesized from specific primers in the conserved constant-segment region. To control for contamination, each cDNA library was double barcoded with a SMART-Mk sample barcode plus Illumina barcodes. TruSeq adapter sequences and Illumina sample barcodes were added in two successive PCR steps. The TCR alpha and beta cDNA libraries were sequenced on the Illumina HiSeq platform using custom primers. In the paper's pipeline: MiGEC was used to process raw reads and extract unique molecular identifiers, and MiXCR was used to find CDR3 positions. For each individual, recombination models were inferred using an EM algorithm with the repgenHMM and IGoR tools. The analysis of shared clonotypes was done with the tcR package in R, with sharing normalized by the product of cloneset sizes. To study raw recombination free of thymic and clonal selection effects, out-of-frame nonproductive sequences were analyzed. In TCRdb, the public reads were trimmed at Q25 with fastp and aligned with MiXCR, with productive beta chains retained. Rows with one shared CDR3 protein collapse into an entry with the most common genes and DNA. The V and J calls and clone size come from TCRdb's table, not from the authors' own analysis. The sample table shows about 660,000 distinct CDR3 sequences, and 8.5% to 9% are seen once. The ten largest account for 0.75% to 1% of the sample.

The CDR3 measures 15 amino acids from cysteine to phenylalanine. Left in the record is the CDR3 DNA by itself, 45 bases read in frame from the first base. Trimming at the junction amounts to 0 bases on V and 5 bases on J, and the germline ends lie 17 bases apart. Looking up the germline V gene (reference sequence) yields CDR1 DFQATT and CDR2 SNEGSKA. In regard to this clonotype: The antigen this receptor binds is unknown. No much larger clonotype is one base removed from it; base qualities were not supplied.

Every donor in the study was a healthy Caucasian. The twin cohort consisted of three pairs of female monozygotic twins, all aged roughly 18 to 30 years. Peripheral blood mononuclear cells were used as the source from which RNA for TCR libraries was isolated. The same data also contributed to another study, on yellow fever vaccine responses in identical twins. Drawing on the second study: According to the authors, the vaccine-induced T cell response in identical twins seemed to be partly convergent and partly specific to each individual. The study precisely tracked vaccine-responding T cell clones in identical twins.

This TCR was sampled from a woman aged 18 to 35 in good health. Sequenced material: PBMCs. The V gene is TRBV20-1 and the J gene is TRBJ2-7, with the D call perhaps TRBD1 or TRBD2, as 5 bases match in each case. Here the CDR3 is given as CSARDLRGPGDEQYF. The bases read TGCAGTGCTAGAGATCTGAGGGGCCCGGGCGACGAGCAGTACTTC.